This TCR beta chain is drawn from a study of beta chain features in type 1 diabetes. Germline-derived CDR1 and CDR2 are SGHTA and FQGNSA. This CDR3 has 15 residues. The V and J ends lost 5 bases and 7 bases, in that order; junction bases with no gene match: 10. In total, each donor contributed a single heparinised blood draw that averaged roughly 100 mL. Sorted cells reached over 98% purity in every population. The investigators reverse transcribed all of the isolated RNA, so they sequenced expressed TCRB transcripts. About 3.4 million reads per sample on average were obtained from naive, central memory and regulatory T cell samples. Repertoires were generated with immunoSEQ multiplex PCR, while TCRdb's copy carries only in-frame clones and drops some. The sample has roughly 370,000 clones, approximately 15% seen once.

The gene calls are TRBV7-2 and TRBJ2-2, with 7 bases that match TRBD1. The TCR comes from a man younger than 45 in good health. The sample taken for sequencing was naive CD4+ T cells from blood. CDR3 sequence (DNA): TGTGCCAGCAGCAGTGACAGGGTCGACTTCGGGGAGCTGTTTTTT. It translates to CASSSDRVDFGELFF.